This T cell receptor (beta chain) was sequenced during a study of T cells in Graves' hyperthyroidism and ophthalmopathy. The TCR beta CDR3 regions underwent amplification using RNA transcripts as the source. HTBI primers drove first-round RT-PCR of the TCR CDR3. TCRdb re-called the multiplex PCR reads through MiXCR, storing one row per CDR3 protein. The sample holds 250,000 to 300,000 distinct CDR3 sequences, 13% seen once. V lost 4 bases, J lost 5 bases, and 11 bases lay in between. Germline V gives CDR1 MGHRA, CDR2 YSYEKL. The CDR3 length is 13 residues. The sequencing input was blood. This clonotype originated in a woman aged 30 to 39 with Graves' hyperthyroidism that later progressed to Graves' ophthalmopathy. The chain has TRBV4-1 and TRBJ2-5; unclear D gene. The DNA of the CDR3 is TGCGCCAGCAGCCTAGGTAGGGTGGAGACCCAGTACTTC. Its protein is CASSLGRVETQYF.